A selection of T cell receptor beta chains follows, all from one sample in a study of siplizumab effects on memory and regulatory T cells. Here immunoSEQ multiplex PCR was the method, and the copy in TCRdb shows in-frame clones only, minus some. This sample yields approximately 100,000 clones, of which approximately 94% are seen a single time; approximately 0.61% belongs to the top ten. Sequenced input: Tregs sorted from blood. The receptor set was obtained from a human donor in good health. CDR3s include the opening cysteine and the closing phenylalanine or tryptophan. A D gene is named only where the DNA matches it firmly. Some rows mark clone size as missing; the rest say once, few, many or name a class of expanded clone.

J gene,clone size,V gene,D gene,CDR3 protein,CDR3 DNA
TRBJ2-1,NA,TRBV10-3,TRBD2,CAISEGASGGRDEQFF,TGTGCCATCAGTGAGGGAGCTAGCGGTGGGAGGGATGAGCAGTTCTTC
TRBJ2-5,NA,TRBV5-1,TRBD1,CASRRWTGPVPETQYF,TGCGCCAGCAGACGCTGGACAGGGCCGGTGCCAGAGACCCAGTACTTC
TRBJ2-2,NA,TRBV30,TRBD1,CAWSLTGGVAGELFF,TGTGCCTGGAGTCTTACAGGGGGCGTCGCCGGGGAGCTGTTTTTT
TRBJ1-1,NA,TRBV5-1,NA,CASSLGTAMYTEAFF,TGCGCCAGCAGCTTGGGGACAGCTATGTACACTGAAGCTTTCTTT
TRBJ1-1,NA,TRBV19,TRBD1,CASRNRGLGEAFF,TGTGCCAGTAGGAACAGGGGGCTGGGTGAAGCTTTCTTT
TRBJ2-7,NA,TRBV30,TRBD2,CAWTSGNSYEQYF,TGTGCCTGGACTAGCGGTAACTCCTACGAGCAGTACTTC
TRBJ1-4,NA,TRBV6-6,NA,CASSNYGSNEKLFF,TGTGCCAGCAGTAACTACGGAAGTAATGAAAAACTGTTTTTT
TRBJ2-3,NA,TRBV2,TRBD2,CASSGLRSGSFDTQYF,TGTGCCAGCAGTGGCCTCCGTAGCGGGAGTTTTGATACGCAGTATTTT
TRBJ2-1,NA,TRBV15,TRBD1,CATGTVSYNEQFF,TGTGCCACCGGGACAGTTTCCTACAATGAGCAGTTCTTC
TRBJ2-7,NA,TRBV4-1,TRBD1,CASSQGSNILGQTYEQYF,TGCGCCAGCAGCCAAGGTTCTAATATCCTGGGACAGACCTACGAGCAGTACTTC
TRBJ1-1,few,TRBV10-3,NA,CAISAQGEAFF,TGTGCCATCAGTGCCCAGGGTGAAGCTTTCTTT
TRBJ1-2,NA,TRBV2,NA,CASSEVGLRSASANYGYTF,TGTGCCAGCAGTGAAGTAGGGTTGAGGTCAGCTTCAGCTAACTATGGCTACACCTTC
TRBJ1-2,once,TRBV5-4,NA,CASSSPVGGYVGYTF,TGTGCCAGCAGCTCCCCAGTAGGGGGGTATGTAGGCTACACCTTC
TRBJ2-7,once,TRBV27,TRBD1,CASSLFVRGEQYF,TGTGCCAGCAGTTTATTTGTCAGGGGGGAGCAGTACTTC
TRBJ2-5,few,TRBV5-4,NA,CASRFRSQETQYF,TGTGCCAGCAGGTTTAGATCCCAAGAGACCCAGTACTTC
TRBJ1-3,NA,TRBV6-5,NA,CASSYSRPISGNTIYF,TGTGCCAGCAGTTACTCTCGACCGATTAGCGGAAACACCATATATTTT
TRBJ2-5,NA,TRBV5-1,TRBD2,CASSSGDQETQYF,TGCGCCAGCTCGAGCGGGGACCAAGAGACCCAGTACTTC
TRBJ1-1,NA,TRBV19,TRBD1,CASRGQGAKTEAFF,TGTGCCAGTCGGGGACAGGGGGCAAAAACTGAAGCTTTCTTT
TRBJ1-1,NA,TRBV19,NA,CASKLSEMVEAFF,TGTGCCAGTAAACTATCTGAGATGGTCGAAGCTTTCTTT
TRBJ1-2,NA,TRBV10-3,TRBD1,CAISETGTGGGHGYTF,TGTGCCATCAGTGAGACAGGGACAGGGGGCGGGCATGGCTACACCTTC
TRBJ2-3,NA,TRBV7-3,TRBD1,CASSLSGDRNTDTQYF,TGTGCCAGCAGCTTATCCGGGGACAGGAACACAGATACGCAGTATTTT
TRBJ2-1,NA,TRBV5-1,NA,CASSFRGDSYNEQFF,TGCGCCAGCAGCTTTCGTGGGGATTCCTACAATGAGCAGTTCTTC
TRBJ2-1,NA,TRBV6-5,NA,CASSSPTSYNEQFF,TGTGCCAGCAGTTCCCCGACTTCCTACAATGAGCAGTTCTTC
TRBJ2-2,NA,TRBV5-4,NA,CASSRNTGELFF,TGTGCCAGCAGCCGTAACACCGGGGAGCTGTTTTTT